The present TCR beta chain was sequenced within a study of Graves' ophthalmopathy and Graves' hyperthyroidism. Diagnoses were established from clinical symptoms, serum thyroxine, TRAb, thyroid ultrasound and orbital computed tomography. Deletions cut 0 bases from V and 8 bases from J, with 11 bases between. Germline V gene lookup returns CDR1 SGHRS and CDR2 YFSETQ. The CDR3 loop spans 14 amino acids. RNA transcripts yielded amplified TCR beta CDR3 regions. Second-round multiplex PCR came after first-round RT-PCR with HTBI primers. A single record per CDR3 protein comes from TCRdb applying MiXCR to the multiplex PCR reads. The repertoire holds 230,000 or so distinct CDR3 sequences, 40% to 50% seen once, with approximately 44% in the top ten.

The rearrangement joins TRBV5-1 to TRBJ2-2; perhaps TRBD2 as D (6 bases). The sequence derives from an adult man with Graves' ophthalmopathy. The sample was peripheral blood. DNA of the CDR3: TGCGCCAGCAGCTTGGATCAGGGACTGGGGGAGCTGTTTTTT. This sequence encodes CASSLDQGLGELFF.